This is a list of T cell receptor beta chains from one sample in a study of blood T cell repertoires in COVID-19. The protocol was immunoSEQ multiplex PCR, while the TCRdb copy is restricted to in-frame clones and leaves out a portion. Counted here are some 160,000 clones, about four fifths occurring once; the ten biggest clones make up around 2.1%. Sequences were obtained from peripheral blood. These TCRs come from a woman of 80 years or more with acute or convalescent COVID-19. The CDR3 runs from the conserved cysteine through the conserved F or W.

TRBV3-1/TRBV3-2	TRBJ2-2	CASSPRTSGGSDGELFF
TRBV5-1	TRBJ2-1	CASRMSIQATSEQFF
TRBV28	TRBJ2-5	CASSQIAGASQETQYF
TRBV18	TRBJ2-7	CASSPYKGVDEQYF
TRBV19	TRBJ1-5	CASRRQNQPQHF
TRBV24-1	TRBJ1-5	CATSDLYSNQPQHF
TRBV28	TRBJ1-5	CASSSDSYSNQPQHF
TRBV7-2	TRBJ2-1	CASSSAATSREQFF
TRBV13	TRBJ1-2	CASRPPGLNYGYTF
TRBV20-1	TRBJ2-3	CSARAGETQYF
TRBV27	TRBJ1-1	CASRGTAMNTEAFF
TRBV7-9	TRBJ2-2	CASSSDRGDTGELFF
TRBV2	TRBJ2-1	CASSDPSGSSYNEQFF
TRBV7-3	TRBJ2-5	CASSRGRQETQYF
TRBV5-1	TRBJ2-1	CASSLGQGAGTRKFF
TRBV5-4	TRBJ1-1	CASSLTGAETEAFF
TRBV6-5	TRBJ1-4	CASSRDRGEDEKLFF
TRBV18	TRBJ2-2	CASSPYTGFTGELFF
TRBV5-5	TRBJ2-7	CASSLAGTGALGDEQYF
TRBV28	TRBJ1-2	CASSSEVRVSGYTF
TRBV4-1	TRBJ1-5	CASSPWGTGNQPQHF
TRBV19	TRBJ2-5	CASSKLAGGPETQYF
TRBV29-1	TRBJ1-1	CSVKNFWGPNTEAFF
TRBV5-4	TRBJ1-1	CASSLEQGRNTEAFF
TRBV19	TRBJ1-5	CASTYGNPGEPQHF
TRBV19	TRBJ1-1	CASSVGQTRAFF
TRBV5-1	TRBJ2-5	CASSPLGQGGSETQYF
TRBV5-1	TRBJ1-1	CASNPGGGDTEAFF
TRBV28	TRBJ2-2	CAIQSPGQGVAGELFF
TRBV12-3/TRBV12-4	TRBJ2-1	CASSPGTSGEQFF
TRBV6-2/TRBV6-3	TRBJ2-7	CASTPVSEPRNEQYF
TRBV10-3	TRBJ1-3	CAISVAPAGAGNTIYF
TRBV7-9	TRBJ2-3	CASSLDSGTDTQYF
TRBV18	TRBJ2-3	CASSPGQGTDTQYF
TRBV19	TRBJ1-1	CASMTGYTEAFF